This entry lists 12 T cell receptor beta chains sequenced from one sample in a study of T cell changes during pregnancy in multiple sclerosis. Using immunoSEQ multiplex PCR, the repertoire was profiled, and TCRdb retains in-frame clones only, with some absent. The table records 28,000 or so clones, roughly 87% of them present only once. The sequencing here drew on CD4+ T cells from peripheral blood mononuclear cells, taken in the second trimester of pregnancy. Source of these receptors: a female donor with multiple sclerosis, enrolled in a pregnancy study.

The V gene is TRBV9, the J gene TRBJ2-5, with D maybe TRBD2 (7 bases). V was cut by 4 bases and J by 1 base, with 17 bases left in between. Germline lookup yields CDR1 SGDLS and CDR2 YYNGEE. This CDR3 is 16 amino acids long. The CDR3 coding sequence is TGTGCCAGCAGCCCAGCCCCCCGGGGGGCCCAAGAGACCCAGTACTTC. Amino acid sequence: CASSPAPRGAQETQYF.

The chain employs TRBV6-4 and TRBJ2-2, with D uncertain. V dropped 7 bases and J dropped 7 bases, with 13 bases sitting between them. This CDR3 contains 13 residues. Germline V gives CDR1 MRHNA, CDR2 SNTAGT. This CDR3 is CASTRNHSGELFF. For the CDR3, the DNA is TGTGCCAGCACTCGAAACCACAGCGGGGAGCTGTTTTTT.

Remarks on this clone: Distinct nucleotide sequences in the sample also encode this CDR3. CDR3 DNA sequence: TGCAGCTCACTAGACAGGGCTAAATCGGAAGCTTTCTTT. This sequence encodes CSSLDRAKSEAFF. This chain connects TRBV29-1 to TRBJ1-1; 7 bases are shared with TRBD1. The ends lost 8 bases at V and 8 bases at J; junction bases unmatched: 14. This CDR3 has 13 residues. CDR1 and CDR2 from the germline V gene are SQVTM and ANQGSEA.

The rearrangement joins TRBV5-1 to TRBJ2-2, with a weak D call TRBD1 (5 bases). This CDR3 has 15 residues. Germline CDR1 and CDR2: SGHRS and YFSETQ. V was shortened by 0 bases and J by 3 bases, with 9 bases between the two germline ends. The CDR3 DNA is TGCGCCAGCAGCTTGGGACAGACGTACACCGGGGAGCTGTTTTTT. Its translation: CASSLGQTYTGELFF.

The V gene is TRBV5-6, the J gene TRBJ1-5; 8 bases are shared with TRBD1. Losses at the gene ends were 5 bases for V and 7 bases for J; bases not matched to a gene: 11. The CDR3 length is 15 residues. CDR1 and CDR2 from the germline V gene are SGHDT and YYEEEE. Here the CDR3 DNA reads TGTGCCAGCAGTTCCCGCAGGGGGCTAAGGCAGCCCCAGCATTTT. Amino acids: CASSSRRGLRQPQHF.

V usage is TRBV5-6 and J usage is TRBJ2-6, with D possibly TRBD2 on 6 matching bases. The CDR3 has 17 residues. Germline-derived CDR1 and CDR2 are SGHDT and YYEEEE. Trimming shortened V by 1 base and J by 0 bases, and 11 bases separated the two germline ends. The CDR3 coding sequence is TGTGCCAGCAGCTTGAATCCGGGACTCTCTGGGGCCAACGTCCTGACTTTC. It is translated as CASSLNPGLSGANVLTF.

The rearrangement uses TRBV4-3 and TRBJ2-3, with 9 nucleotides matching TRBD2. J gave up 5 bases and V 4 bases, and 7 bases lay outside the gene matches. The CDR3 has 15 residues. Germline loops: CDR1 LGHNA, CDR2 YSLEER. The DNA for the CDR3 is TGCGCCAGCAGCCTACGCGGGGGGGCGGAAGATACGCAGTATTTT. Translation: CASSLRGGAEDTQYF.

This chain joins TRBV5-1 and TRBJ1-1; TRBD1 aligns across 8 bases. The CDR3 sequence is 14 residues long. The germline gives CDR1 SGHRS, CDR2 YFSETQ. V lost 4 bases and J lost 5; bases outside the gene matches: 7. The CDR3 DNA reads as TGCGCCAGCAGCATCCAGGGGGCTCGTACTGAAGCTTTCTTT. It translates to CASSIQGARTEAFF.

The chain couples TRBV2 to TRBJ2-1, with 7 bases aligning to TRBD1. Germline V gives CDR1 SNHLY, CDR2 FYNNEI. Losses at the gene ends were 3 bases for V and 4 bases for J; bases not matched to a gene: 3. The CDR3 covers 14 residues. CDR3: CASSEDRRYNEQFF. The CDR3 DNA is TGTGCCAGCAGTGAGGACAGGCGGTACAATGAGCAGTTCTTC.

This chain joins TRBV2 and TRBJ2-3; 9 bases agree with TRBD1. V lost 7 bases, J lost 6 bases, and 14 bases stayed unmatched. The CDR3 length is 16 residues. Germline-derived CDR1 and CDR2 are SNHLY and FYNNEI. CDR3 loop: CASTPRGDRAWDTQYF. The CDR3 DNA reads TGTGCCAGCACCCCCCGAGGGGACAGGGCCTGGGATACGCAGTATTTT. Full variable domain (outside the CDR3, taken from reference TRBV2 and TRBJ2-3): EPEVTQTPSHQVTQMGQEVILRCVPISNHLYFYWYRQILGQKVEFLVSFYNNEISEKSEIFDDQFSVERPDGSNFTLKIRSTKLEDSAMYFCASTPRGDRAWDTQYFGPGTRLTVL.

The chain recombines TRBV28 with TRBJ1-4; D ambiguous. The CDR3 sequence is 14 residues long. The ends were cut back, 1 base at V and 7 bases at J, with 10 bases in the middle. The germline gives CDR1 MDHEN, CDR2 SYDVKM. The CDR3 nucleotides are TGTGCCAGCAGTTTATCAATGGAGGGTGAAAAACTGTTTTTT. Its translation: CASSLSMEGEKLFF.

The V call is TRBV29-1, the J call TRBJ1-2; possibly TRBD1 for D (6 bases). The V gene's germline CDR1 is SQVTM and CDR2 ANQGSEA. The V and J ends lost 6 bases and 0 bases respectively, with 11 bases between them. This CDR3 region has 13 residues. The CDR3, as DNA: TGCAGCGTGGACAGAGACTCTAACTATGGCTACACCTTC. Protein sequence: CSVDRDSNYGYTF.